Described below is a single T cell receptor (beta chain) sequence and its context. The antigen is not known. The sample originates from a study of T cells in pancreatic ductal adenocarcinoma. General study findings and limits: Blood clonality (around 0.066) did not differ significantly from tumor (about 0.112). Enrichment of CD45RO+ effector over naive T cells in tumors may bias clonality.

Looked up from germline, CDR1 is SQVTM and CDR2 is ANQGSEA. The ends lost 3 bases at V and 2 bases at J; junction bases unmatched: 6. CDR3 length: 15 residues. Only in-frame clones appear in the TCRdb table, and some are missing; sequencing was by immunoSEQ multiplex PCR. The sample records roughly 100,000 clones, over 90% being singletons. Selected pancreatic ductal adenocarcinoma patients had undergone surgery without neoadjuvant therapy. The clonotype comes from a human donor with pancreatic ductal adenocarcinoma. This chain connects TRBV29-1 to TRBJ2-3, with 9 bases that match TRBD2. Sequences were obtained from PBMCs. The CDR3 nucleotides read TGCAGCGTTGATCTACTAGCGGGTTCCACAGATACGCAGTATTTT. Translation: CSVDLLAGSTDTQYF.